This passage covers 17 T cell receptor beta chains from one sample sequenced in a study of blood T cell repertoires in COVID-19. Some clones are missing from TCRdb's copy, which holds only in-frame ones; the method was immunoSEQ multiplex PCR. The table shows 120,000 to 150,000 clones, with roughly 90% occurring only once. The sequenced sample consisted of peripheral blood. These receptors all stem from a man aged 50 to 60 with active or convalescent COVID-19.

V is TRBV4-3 and J is TRBJ2-6; TRBD2 agrees at 8 bases. The CDR3 covers 15 residues. Germline V gene data show CDR1 as LGHNA and CDR2 as YSLEER. J lost 2 bases, V lost 4 bases, and 1 base had no gene match. CDR3 amino acids: CASSPAGAGANVLTF. The CDR3 coding sequence is TGCGCCAGCAGCCCAGCGGGAGCTGGGGCCAACGTCCTGACTTTC.

V and J are TRBV7-9 and TRBJ1-1, with D tentatively TRBD1 (5 bases). The germline V gene encodes CDR1 SEHNR and CDR2 FQNEAQ (reference sequence). V was clipped by 1 base and J by 4 bases, with 13 bases between them. CDR3 size: 15 residues. DNA for the CDR3: TGTGCCAGCAGCTTAGAGGGCGGGGCCTCCACTGAAGCTTTCTTT. Amino acid sequence: CASSLEGGASTEAFF. The whole variable domain, filled in from reference TRBV7-9 and TRBJ1-1, reads DTGVSQNPRHKITKRGQNVTFRCDPISEHNRLYWYRQTLGQGPEFLTYFQNEAQLEKSRLLSDRFSAERPKGSFSTLEIQRTEQGDSAMYLCASSLEGGASTEAFFGQGTRLTVV.

V usage is TRBV6-5 and J usage is TRBJ2-3; 14 bases align to TRBD2. From germline, CDR1 is MNHEY and CDR2 SVGAGI. CDR3 length: 15 amino acids. The trim removed 7 bases at V and 5 bases at J, leaving 5 bases unmatched. The CDR3 bases are TGTGCCAGCACCCCGGGGACTAGCGGGGGAGATACGCAGTATTTT. It specifies CASTPGTSGGDTQYF.

The chain employs TRBV4-2 and TRBJ2-1; 12 bases fit TRBD1. Germline assignment: CDR1 LGHNA and CDR2 YNFKEQ. The CDR3 totals 15 residues. The V segment lost 1 base and the J segment 10 bases; nucleotides outside the gene matches: 5. The CDR3 coding sequence is TGTGCCAGCAGCCAAGCTGGGGACAGGGGGCGCGAGCAGTTCTTC. This gives the protein CASSQAGDRGREQFF.

This chain links TRBV28 with TRBJ2-1, with 11 bases identical to TRBD2. Germline V gene lookup returns CDR1 MDHEN and CDR2 SYDVKM. V gave up 4 bases and J gave up 2 bases; unmatched junction bases: 1. The CDR3 is made up of 15 amino acids. The CDR3: CASSSTSGAYNEQFF. CDR3 in DNA: TGTGCCAGCAGTTCGACTAGCGGGGCCTACAATGAGCAGTTCTTC.

There are a few counts of this clone. The rearrangement joins TRBV28 to TRBJ1-2; maybe TRBD1 (5 bases). The germline CDR1 and CDR2 sequences are MDHEN and SYDVKM. The CDR3 extends over 12 amino acids. V lost 7 bases and J 3 bases, leaving 9 bases between the germline ends. CDR3 residues: CASKSGDYGYTF. The CDR3 DNA follows: TGTGCCAGCAAATCGGGGGACTATGGCTACACCTTC.

This clone came up a few times. V and J are TRBV28 and TRBJ2-3; 14 nucleotides match TRBD2. The germline gives CDR1 MDHEN, CDR2 SYDVKM. V trimming: 6 bases; J trimming: 3 bases; junction bases outside the gene matches: 8. There are 17 residues in the CDR3. As DNA, the CDR3 is TGTGCCAGCAGGGCCCCGGGACTAGCGGGAGCAACAGATACGCAGTATTTT. Protein: CASRAPGLAGATDTQYF.

The chain has TRBV2 and TRBJ2-2; 7 bases line up with TRBD2. The CDR3 sequence is 16 residues long. V was pared by 6 bases and J by 2 bases, with 9 bases of the junction left unmatched. Germline V gene sequence: CDR1 SNHLY, CDR2 FYNNEI. For the CDR3, the DNA is TGTGCCAGCAGATCCCCGGGAGGCGGCAACACCGGGGAGCTGTTTTTT. This codes for CASRSPGGGNTGELFF.

The chain combines TRBV27 with TRBJ2-3; 8 bases are shared with TRBD2. This CDR3 has 15 residues. The germline V gene encodes CDR1 MNHEY and CDR2 SMNVEV (reference sequence). After removal of 4 bases from V and 3 bases from J, the junction contained 6 bases not matched to a gene. CDR3 nucleotide sequence: TGTGCCAGCAGTTCCCAGCGGGAGATGACAGATACGCAGTATTTT. Residues: CASSSQREMTDTQYF.

This chain uses TRBV11-2 with TRBJ1-2, with D possibly being TRBD1 (5 bases). V lost 5 bases and J 5 bases, leaving 9 bases between the germline ends. The CDR3 totals 12 residues. Germline V gene sequence: CDR1 SGHAT, CDR2 FQNNGV. The CDR3 nucleotides read TGTGCCAGCAGCCGAAAGGGGTATGGCTACACCTTC. It is translated as CASSRKGYGYTF.

The chain employs TRBV3-1 (or the pseudogene TRBV3-2) and TRBJ2-1, with 11 positions matching TRBD2. The germline CDR1 and CDR2 sequences are LGHDT and YNNKEL (reference sequence). After removal of 0 bases from V and 9 bases from J, the junction contained 7 bases not matched to a gene. The CDR3 extends over 16 amino acids. CDR3 protein: CASSQDSLAGVSEQFF. The CDR3 DNA reads as TGTGCCAGCAGCCAAGATTCACTAGCGGGAGTGAGTGAGCAGTTCTTC.

A note on this clone: Sequence at one end of the junction differs from germline and may be a read error. The CDR3 DNA sequence: TGTGCCAGCAGCGTAGGGACCCTAAGGGAGGAAAAACTGTTTTTT. Translated, it gives CASSVGTLREEKLFF. The chain carries TRBV13 and TRBJ1-4; a possible D gene is TRBD1 (5 bases). The CDR3 is made up of 15 amino acids. CDR1 and CDR2 from the germline V gene are PRHDT and FYEKMQ (reference sequence). Full variable domain (remainder filled in from reference TRBV13 and TRBJ1-4): AAGVIQSPRHLIKEKRETATLKCYPIPRHDTVYWYQQGPGQDPQFLISFYEKMQSDKGSIPDRFSAQQFSDYHSELNMSSLELGDSALYFCASSVGTLREEKLFFGSGTQLSVL.

The V call is TRBV7-8, the J call TRBJ2-5; 12 bases match TRBD2. This CDR3 is built from 16 residues. Per germline, CDR1 SGHVS and CDR2 FQNEAQ. J was trimmed by 2 bases and V by 5 bases; bases with no gene match: 6. The chain's CDR3 is CASSARLAGVQETQYF. The CDR3 coding sequence is TGTGCCAGCAGCGCCAGACTAGCGGGAGTACAAGAGACCCAGTACTTC.

The chain couples TRBV6-6 to TRBJ1-1; TRBD1 is a possible D gene (5 bases). The V and J ends lost 5 bases and 1 base respectively, with 14 bases between them. This CDR3 contains 15 residues. CDR1 is MNHNY, CDR2 SVGAGI, per germline (reference sequence). The CDR3 region is CASSPARQQNTEAFF. The CDR3 bases are TGTGCCAGCAGTCCCGCGAGACAGCAGAACACTGAAGCTTTCTTT.

V gene TRBV18 combines with J gene TRBJ2-1, with D perhaps TRBD2 (6 bases). V lost 6 bases and J 3 bases, leaving 15 bases between the germline ends. The CDR3 is 15 amino acids. Per germline, CDR1 KGHSH and CDR2 LQKENI. The CDR3 DNA reads TGTGCCAGCTCCCTGGGCGGGATCCTCTACAATGAGCAGTTCTTC. Amino acids: CASSLGGILYNEQFF.

This chain connects TRBV10-3 to TRBJ2-5; D gene unclear. The CDR3 length is 12 residues. V was shortened by 6 bases and J by 5 bases, with 10 bases between the two germline ends. The germline CDR1 and CDR2 sequences are ENHRY and SYGVKD. The CDR3 DNA reads as TGTGCCATCAGGATCAACCGGGAGACCCAGTACTTC. It yields the protein CAIRINRETQYF.

This chain joins TRBV7-3 and TRBJ2-3; 7 bases fit TRBD2. J was trimmed by 6 bases and V by 1 base; bases with no gene match: 4. Germline CDR1 reads SGHTA; CDR2 reads FQGTGA. This CDR3 is built from 14 residues. The CDR3 region is CASSLSGSIDTQYF. For the CDR3, the DNA is TGTGCCAGCAGCTTAAGCGGGAGTATCGATACGCAGTATTTT.